This T cell receptor (beta chain) was captured by sequencing in a study of neurological immune-mediated disorders. Many counts were recorded for this clonotype. A single record per CDR3 protein comes from TCRdb applying MiXCR to the 5' RACE reads. The profile shows about 30,000 distinct CDR3 sequences, approximately 5% of them singletons. The germline V gene has CDR1 SGHRS and CDR2 YFSETQ. This CDR3 is 16 amino acids long. V dropped 2 bases and J dropped 1; count of bases not matched to a gene: 6. The clonotype comes from a woman in her forties or fifties in good health. The chain is built from TRBV5-1 and TRBJ1-1; TRBD1 agrees at 9 bases. Sequencing was carried out using CD4+ T cells from blood. CDR3 residues: CASSFLWTGENTEAFF. The CDR3 coding sequence is TGCGCCAGCAGCTTCCTATGGACAGGGGAGAACACTGAAGCTTTCTTT.